Following are 4 T cell receptor beta chains from one sample sequenced in a study of blood T cells in healthy people across ages. The second PCR ran about 6 to 11 cycles with a sample-barcoded 5' primer and J-beta primers. MiXCR, run by TCRdb on the 5' RACE reads, gives a single entry per CDR3 protein. Of about 1.5 million distinct CDR3 sequences in the sample, approximately 40% were seen once. Input material: blood. The receptor source for this set is a woman under 30 in good health.

V is TRBV20-1 and J is TRBJ2-7; 13 bases map to TRBD2. This CDR3 spans 15 amino acids. V lost 6 bases and J lost 7; bases outside the gene matches: 12. Germline loops: CDR1 DFQATT, CDR2 SNEGSKA (reference sequence). CDR3 DNA: TGCAGTGCGCCTACTAGCGGGAGGGCCTACAATGAGCAGTACTTC. It encodes CSAPTSGRAYNEQYF.

V and J are TRBV27 and TRBJ1-1; 9 nucleotides align to TRBD1. Looked up from germline, CDR1 is MNHEY and CDR2 is SMNVEV (reference sequence). Trimming cost V 7 bases and J 4 bases; bases outside gene matches: 7. The CDR3 runs to 14 residues. CDR3 nucleotides: TGTGCCAGCAACCCACAGGGGGCGAGCACTGAAGCTTTCTTT. It is translated as CASNPQGASTEAFF.

The chain joins TRBV7-3 to TRBJ2-1; D may correspond to TRBD1 or TRBD2 (6 bases each). Germline CDR1 reads SGHTA; CDR2 reads FQGTGA. Trimming shortened V by 5 bases and J by 7 bases, and 15 bases separated the two germline ends. The CDR3 sequence is 14 residues long. The CDR3 here is CASSLERGANEQFF. CDR3 coding DNA: TGTGCCAGCAGCCTAGAGAGGGGGGCGAATGAGCAGTTCTTC.

The gene calls are TRBV7-6 and TRBJ2-1; TRBD2 agrees at 11 bases. V lost 2 bases and J lost 5; bases outside the gene matches: 14. Germline loops: CDR1 SGHVS, CDR2 FNYEAQ. This CDR3 contains 19 residues. This CDR3 is CASSLWLAGGPSQNNEQFF. DNA of the CDR3: TGTGCCAGCAGCTTATGGTTAGCGGGAGGGCCTAGTCAAAACAATGAGCAGTTCTTC.